This TCR beta chain was identified in a study of vaccination effects on CD4 cells after COVID-19. Study-wide results and caveats: Late after vaccination, infection- and vaccine-induced clones showed marked clonal contraction.

Germline V CDR1 and CDR2: MDHEN, SYDVKM. CDR3 length equals 14 residues. The V gene lost 8 bases and the J gene lost 6 bases, with 14 bases spanning the gap. After expansion with viral peptide pools in the ViraFEST assay, antigen-specific CD4+ T cells were sequenced. It was after more than nine days of culture that CD4+ T cells were isolated. Among the vaccine recipients, none had a prior SARS-CoV-2 infection, and nucleocapsid antibodies were negative. Peptides at approximately 10 ug/ml and IL-2 at approximately 9.7 IU/ml were added to approximately 2 million PBMC per well. In the cultures, half the medium was exchanged for IL-2 medium on days 3 and 7. The assay was immunoSEQ multiplex PCR, and TCRdb's table has in-frame clones only and misses some. This sample has about 41,000 clones, with around 77% found just once. Of note for this clone: Antigen specificity is unknown.

The specimen comprised CD4+ T cells from PBMCs cultured with HCoV-NL63 spike peptides, sampled before COVID-19 vaccination. The rearrangement uses TRBV28 and TRBJ1-6; a possible D gene is TRBD1 (6 bases). The TCR comes from a human donor who received a COVID-19 vaccine. The CDR3 here is CASGGAWSNSPLHF. In nucleotides, the CDR3 is TGTGCCAGCGGGGGCGCGTGGTCTAATTCACCCCTCCACTTT.